This T cell receptor beta chain was captured in a study of identical twins. This clonotype was recorded at least ten times. Its antigen is currently unknown. Study conclusions and caveats: While abundant cord blood beta clonotypes carried fewer insertions, memory repertoires showed no such pattern.

TCRdb called the 5' RACE reads again in MiXCR, with one record for every CDR3 protein. The data contain fewer than 350,000 distinct CDR3 sequences, about 8.3% of them seen just once; the ten biggest clones take up 2.1%. Germline loops: CDR1 DFQATT, CDR2 SNEGSKA (reference sequence). This CDR3 is built from 15 residues. The J segment lost 9 bases and the V segment lost 3 bases, leaving 13 bases of the junction unmatched. These same data were also listed under a study on yellow fever vaccine responses in identical twins.

The rearrangement links TRBV20-1 to TRBJ2-1; 8 bases map to TRBD2. The source material was memory (CD45RO+) T cells sorted from blood. The TCR was taken from a woman aged 18-29 years in good health. The CDR3 sequence: CSASLMGLEVGEQFF. The CDR3 DNA reads TGCAGTGCTAGTCTAATGGGACTAGAAGTCGGTGAGCAGTTCTTC.